The clone carrying this T cell receptor (beta chain) was counted ten times or more. TCRdb recomputed calls from the 5' RACE reads with MiXCR, one row per CDR3 protein. The table records some 76,000 distinct CDR3 sequences, 3% to 4% of them present only once. This sample is part of a study of neurological immune-mediated disorders. Germline V gene data show CDR1 as SQVTM and CDR2 as ANQGSEA. The CDR3 is 14 amino acids. V was trimmed by 6 bases and J by 0 bases, leaving 14 bases between them. Specimen: PBMCs. The V and J genes are TRBV29-1 and TRBJ1-1; TRBD1 might be the D (5 bases). This clonotype was obtained from a woman between 45 and 60 years old with multiple sclerosis. DNA for the CDR3: TGCAGCGTCTCCACCGGGACGGTGAACACTGAAGCTTTCTTT. This codes for CSVSTGTVNTEAFF.